This entry describes one T cell receptor beta chain. Its matching antigen is unknown. The read comes to an end 3 residues before the CDR3 does, leaving the germline J gene to fill in the end. Generated by immunoSEQ multiplex PCR, the TCRdb table keeps only in-frame clones and is missing some. This repertoire includes 15,000 to 20,000 clones. This sample is drawn from a study of T cells in women clearing cervical HPV infection. About the research overall: Control women cleared a single incident HPV16 infection within 12 months. Controls gave blood once infection was undetectable; cases at lesion identification. Case blood was drawn a median about 150 days after lesion detection. Overall study results and limits: Combining TCR richness with V gene abundances gave approximately 0.84 AUC.

Germline V gives CDR1 SNHLY, CDR2 FYNNEI. The germline V and J ends were trimmed by 4 bases and 3 bases, with 9 bases remaining between them. This CDR3 comprises 14 residues. The receptor was isolated from a woman between 18 and 75 years old with a cervical HPV16 infection that either progressed to CIN3+ or cleared (not recorded which). The specimen sequenced was blood buffy coat. The chain has TRBV2 and TRBJ1-4; D gene uncertain. This chain's CDR3 is CASSVSRSNEKLFF. CDR3 DNA (partial): TGTGCCAGCAGTGTATCCAGATCTAATGAAAAA.